The 16 T cell receptor beta chains in this list originate from one sample, sequenced in a study of blood T cell repertoires in COVID-19. Profiling relied on immunoSEQ multiplex PCR, and the TCRdb table lists in-frame clones only, not all of them. The sample has about 250,000 clones; 83% are singletons. Sequenced material: peripheral blood. The receptor source for this set is a human donor in a cohort sampled during active COVID-19.

The chain carries TRBV11-2 and TRBJ1-1, with TRBD1 identical over 7 bases. The germline CDR1 and CDR2 sequences are SGHAT and FQNNGV. CDR3 size: 14 residues. J lost 0 bases, V lost 6 bases, and 4 bases had no gene match. The CDR3 reads CASSRDRVNTEAFF. Written as DNA, the CDR3 is TGTGCCAGCAGTCGCGACAGGGTGAACACTGAAGCTTTCTTT.

V and J are TRBV7-6 and TRBJ2-3; TRBD1 matches at 8 bases. Germline lookup yields CDR1 SGHVS and CDR2 FNYEAQ. With 8 bases clipped from V and 5 bases from J, the junction kept 6 bases outside the gene matches. The CDR3 totals 13 residues. The CDR3 coding sequence is TGTGCCAGCGGACAGGGTCTTGGAGATACGCAGTATTTT. Amino acid sequence: CASGQGLGDTQYF.

The chain couples TRBV20-1 to TRBJ2-3, with D perhaps matching TRBD1 (5 bases). V lost 2 bases and J lost 5, with 5 bases in between. The CDR3 consists of 11 residues. Germline CDR1 DFQATT, CDR2 SNEGSKA (reference sequence). CDR3 region: CSARQGDTQYF. The CDR3 DNA reads as TGCAGTGCTAGACAGGGAGATACGCAGTATTTT.

This clone was observed a handful of times. The chain recombines TRBV10-3 with TRBJ1-6; D gene ambiguous. Trimming shortened V by 6 bases and J by 8 bases, and 8 bases separated the two germline ends. Germline values: CDR1 ENHRY, CDR2 SYGVKD. The CDR3 has 12 residues. CDR3: CAISAQDSPLHF. The CDR3 DNA reads TGTGCCATCAGCGCACAAGATTCACCCCTCCACTTT.

This clone was seen only a few times. The V and J genes are TRBV5-1 and TRBJ2-2; weak D call: TRBD1 (5 bases). The germline V gene has CDR1 SGHRS and CDR2 YFSETQ. The CDR3 has 14 residues. Between the trimmed V and J ends, which lost 2 bases and 4 bases, there was a span of 9 bases. CDR3 protein: CASSLPGPTGELFF. CDR3 sequence (DNA): TGCGCCAGCAGCTTACCAGGGCCCACCGGGGAGCTGTTTTTT.

The chain recombines TRBV10-3 with TRBJ1-6; 8 bases are shared with TRBD1. With 6 bases clipped from V and 5 bases from J, the junction kept 0 bases outside the gene matches. CDR1 ENHRY and CDR2 SYGVKD come from the germline V gene. The CDR3 length is 13 residues. CDR3 in amino acids: CAIRDRDNSPLHF. The CDR3, as DNA: TGTGCCATCAGGGACAGGGATAATTCACCCCTCCACTTT.

This clone was picked up one time. The gene calls are TRBV18 and TRBJ2-7; 7 nucleotides match TRBD2. Germline V gene lookup returns CDR1 KGHSH and CDR2 LQKENI. The CDR3 loop spans 16 amino acids. Trimming at V came to 4 bases and at J to 2 bases, leaving 11 bases not matched to a gene. CDR3 protein: CASSRTSGGSPYEQYF. The CDR3 bases are TGTGCCAGCTCACGCACATCCGGGGGGAGTCCCTACGAGCAGTACTTC.

This clone was observed once. This chain's CDR3 is CASSRSRQGAGEQYF. CDR3 coding DNA: TGTGCCAGTAGTAGGAGTCGACAGGGGGCTGGGGAGCAGTACTTC. The chain employs TRBV19 and TRBJ2-7, with 10 bases identical to TRBD1. The CDR3 covers 15 residues. From germline, CDR1 is LNHDA and CDR2 SQIVND (reference sequence). V gave up 4 bases and J gave up 7 bases; unmatched junction bases: 10.

This chain uses TRBV6-5 with TRBJ2-7; a possible D gene is TRBD2 (6 bases). The CDR3 spans 13 residues. The germline V gene encodes CDR1 MNHEY and CDR2 SVGAGI. V was trimmed by 6 bases and J by 3 bases, leaving 12 bases between them. CDR3 DNA: TGTGCCAGCAGCCGCGGGGCGGACTACGAGCAGTACTTC. Translation: CASSRGADYEQYF.

This clone was seen ten or more times. The rearrangement joins TRBV5-4 to TRBJ1-6; D not certain. Germline lookup yields CDR1 SGHNT and CDR2 YYREEE (reference sequence). With 6 bases removed from V and 6 bases from J, the gap between germline ends came to 7 bases. The CDR3 has 12 residues. CDR3 DNA: TGTGCCAGCAATGAGGGTAATTCACCCCTCCACTTT. The encoded protein is CASNEGNSPLHF.

The chain has TRBV5-1 and TRBJ2-5; 8 bases line up with TRBD1. The CDR3 is made up of 15 amino acids. Germline CDR1 reads SGHRS; CDR2 reads YFSETQ. V lost 0 bases to trimming and J lost 4 bases; unmatched junction nucleotides: 5. CDR3 loop: CASSLEGRGRETQYF. CDR3 DNA: TGCGCCAGCAGCTTGGAGGGCAGGGGGCGAGAGACCCAGTACTTC.

This chain joins TRBV3-1 (or the pseudogene TRBV3-2) and TRBJ2-5, with 9 bases lining up with TRBD2. Germline CDR1 is LGHDT and CDR2 is YNNKEL (reference sequence). The CDR3 consists of 14 residues. After removal of 4 bases from V and 3 bases from J, the junction contained 3 bases not matched to a gene. This CDR3 is CASSPTSGKETQYF. For the CDR3, the DNA is TGTGCCAGCAGCCCGACTAGCGGCAAAGAGACCCAGTACTTC.

For this clone: The same CDR3 can be traced to other DNA sequences in this sample. This chain uses TRBV24-1 with TRBJ2-1; a possible D gene is TRBD2 (5 bases). Germline CDR1 KGHDR, CDR2 SFDVKD. The CDR3 covers 13 residues. Trimming stripped 4 bases from V and 4 bases from J, with 7 bases between. The CDR3 nucleotides read TGTGCCACCAGTGAGACGGGGTACAATGAGCAGTTCTTC. It yields the protein CATSETGYNEQFF.

CDR3 DNA sequence: TGTGCCAGCAGCCAAGATACATTCAGCTCTGGAAACACCATATATTTT. This encodes CASSQDTFSSGNTIYF. The chain is built from TRBV3-1 (or the pseudogene TRBV3-2) and TRBJ1-3, with D unresolved. The CDR3 covers 16 residues. Deletions cut 0 bases from V and 0 bases from J, with 9 bases between. Germline loops: CDR1 LGHDT, CDR2 YNNKEL (reference sequence).

Of note for this clone: Other DNA sequences in this sample translate to the same CDR3. This sequence joins TRBV18 and TRBJ1-2, with 10 positions matching TRBD1. This CDR3 is 15 amino acids long. CDR1 is KGHSH and CDR2 is LQKENI in the germline V gene. The trim removed 6 bases at V and 3 bases at J, leaving 7 bases unmatched. CDR3 nucleotides: TGTGCCAGCTCCCCCGGGACAGGGGTAGACTATGGCTACACCTTC. This gives the protein CASSPGTGVDYGYTF.

The V gene is TRBV12-3 or TRBV12-4, the J gene TRBJ2-6, with unresolved D. The CDR3 sequence is 13 residues long. Deletions cut 6 bases from V and 2 bases from J, with 5 bases between. CDR3 loop: CASRRPGANVLTF. The CDR3 DNA sequence: TGTGCCAGCAGGCGGCCTGGGGCCAACGTCCTGACTTTC.